The 12 T cell receptor beta chains in this list originate from one sample, sequenced in a study of cytomegalovirus exposure and HLA in healthy donors. Vbeta (60) and Jbeta (13) primers were used in the PCR. The assay was immunoSEQ multiplex PCR, and TCRdb's table has in-frame clones only and misses some. The sample table includes 100,000 to 150,000 clones. The specimen was PBMCs. The receptors derive from a man aged 35-49 years in good health and CMV-seronegative.

The chain joins TRBV13 to TRBJ2-3; the D gene is possibly TRBD2 (5 bases). The CDR3 runs 14 residues. Germline V gene data show CDR1 as PRHDT and CDR2 as FYEKMQ (reference sequence). Deletions cut 1 base from V and 5 bases from J, with 10 bases between. The CDR3 protein is CASSLADRGDTQYF. In DNA form, the CDR3 reads TGTGCCAGCAGCTTAGCGGATCGGGGAGATACGCAGTATTTT.

The rearrangement links TRBV5-1 to TRBJ2-7; 7 bases match TRBD2. After removal of 0 bases from V and 3 bases from J, the junction contained 15 bases not matched to a gene. Looked up from germline, CDR1 is SGHRS and CDR2 is YFSETQ. The CDR3 spans 18 residues. The CDR3 protein is CASSLAPVAGRPLYEQYF. Here the CDR3 DNA reads TGCGCCAGCAGCTTGGCCCCGGTAGCCGGGAGGCCCCTCTACGAGCAGTACTTC.

V gene TRBV5-1 combines with J gene TRBJ2-5; TRBD1 agrees at 8 bases. The tail of the sequence fits TRBJ2-7 better, so the J call may be wrong. The CDR3 totals 14 residues. Germline values: CDR1 SGHRS, CDR2 YFSETQ. The CDR3 sequence is CASSGGQVAYEQYF. Here the CDR3 DNA reads TGCGCCAGCAGCGGGGGACAGGTTGCCTACGAGCAGTACTTC.

A note on this clone: Other DNA sequences within the sample encode an identical CDR3. V usage is TRBV4-1 and J usage is TRBJ1-2; a possible D gene is TRBD1 (5 bases). Trimming stripped 2 bases from V and 5 bases from J, with 9 bases between. Germline values: CDR1 MGHRA, CDR2 YSYEKL. The CDR3 spans 13 residues. For the CDR3, the DNA is TGCGCCAGCAGCCAACAGGGATCTTATGGCTACACCTTC. Residues: CASSQQGSYGYTF.

The CDR3 bases are TGTGCCAGCAGCTTGGGTCTGAGAGCGGGGGAGCAGTACTTC. Amino acid sequence: CASSLGLRAGEQYF. The rearrangement joins TRBV5-6 to TRBJ2-7; 7 bases align to TRBD2. This CDR3 is 14 amino acids long. Germline assignment: CDR1 SGHDT and CDR2 YYEEEE. V shed 0 bases and J 7 bases; nucleotides not matched to a gene: 7.

The V gene is TRBV5-6, the J gene TRBJ2-3; 7 nucleotides match TRBD1. Trimming took 4 bases from V and 5 from J; bases not matched to a gene: 10. Germline-derived CDR1 and CDR2 are SGHDT and YYEEEE. The CDR3 sequence is 15 residues long. As DNA, the CDR3 is TGTGCCAGCAGCAATTCCGACAGGGTTGGAGATACGCAGTATTTT. Translation: CASSNSDRVGDTQYF. Looking up the rest from reference TRBV5-6 and TRBJ2-3 gives the full variable domain: DAGVTQSPTHLIKTRGQQVTLRCSPKSGHDTVSWYQQALGQGPQFIFQYYEEEERQRGNFPDRFSGHQFPNYSSELNVNALLLGDSALYLCASSNSDRVGDTQYFGPGTRLTVL.

This rearrangement joins TRBV30 to TRBJ2-7, with 7 bases matching TRBD2. Germline loops: CDR1 GTSNPN, CDR2 SVGIG (reference sequence). This CDR3 contains 13 residues. V dropped 1 base and J dropped 4; count of bases not matched to a gene: 4. CDR3 region: CAWSGGLIYEQYF. Written as DNA, the CDR3 is TGTGCCTGGAGTGGGGGACTAATTTACGAGCAGTACTTC.

As DNA, the CDR3 is TGTGCCAGCAGTAGAGAAACCGTGAACACTGAAGCTTTCTTT. Protein sequence: CASSRETVNTEAFF. The chain links TRBV7-8 to TRBJ1-1; no reliable D call. The CDR3 is 14 residues long. Trimming stripped 6 bases from V and 0 bases from J, with 11 bases between. Per the germline V gene, CDR1 is SGHVS and CDR2 is FQNEAQ.

The chain carries TRBV14 and TRBJ2-1; 8 nucleotides agree with TRBD2. This CDR3 comprises 16 residues. From germline, CDR1 is SGHDN and CDR2 FVKESK. V shed 4 bases and J 8 bases; nucleotides not matched to a gene: 13. The CDR3 bases are TGTGCCAGCAGCCCAATAGCGGGACACCGGGGGGATGAGCAGTTCTTC. This encodes CASSPIAGHRGDEQFF.

The rearrangement uses TRBV29-1 and TRBJ1-1; TRBD1 is a possible D gene (6 bases). V lost 7 bases, J lost 2 bases, and 11 bases lay in between. CDR1 and CDR2 from the germline V gene are SQVTM and ANQGSEA. CDR3 length: 12 amino acids. This CDR3 reads CSAKQGNTEAFF. CDR3 DNA sequence: TGCAGCGCTAAACAGGGTAACACTGAAGCTTTCTTT.

The chain is built from TRBV6-4 and TRBJ2-1, with 9 bases aligning to TRBD2. Germline values: CDR1 MRHNA, CDR2 SNTAGT. CDR3 length equals 16 residues. After removal of 4 bases from V and 5 bases from J, the junction contained 9 bases not matched to a gene. CDR3 in DNA: TGTGCCAGCAGTGGGGCGGGAGGGATAGGACACAATGAGCAGTTCTTC. Protein sequence: CASSGAGGIGHNEQFF.

The chain recombines TRBV4-1 with TRBJ1-5, with 9 positions matching TRBD1. V was clipped by 3 bases and J by 4 bases; unmatched bases: 7. The length of the CDR3 is 16 residues. Germline lookup yields CDR1 MGHRA and CDR2 YSYEKL. The CDR3 bases are TGCGCCAGCAGCCAGGACTTGGGACAGGGAAATCAGCCCCAGCATTTT. Amino acids: CASSQDLGQGNQPQHF.